Each of the 28 T cell receptor beta chains below was sequenced from the same sample in a study of blood T cell repertoires in COVID-19 (dated by TCRdb to the early 2020s). Libraries were built with the immunoSEQ multiplex PCR assay. Here the immuneACCESS table is served through TCRdb, limited to in-frame sequences with V and J called. Missing clones are a known gap in these copies; in checked studies unresolved V genes cover under half, and the rest lacks a known reason. The sample yields some 270,000 clones; roughly 90% were counted once. The ten largest clonotypes hold 2.1% of the sample. The sequenced sample consisted of peripheral blood. The receptors here all came from a woman in her fifties or sixties with COVID-19, enrolled during active disease.

This clone showed up just a few times. The V and J genes are TRBV7-9 and TRBJ2-7; 7 nucleotides line up with TRBD1. This CDR3 region has 14 residues. V lost 5 bases and J lost 3; bases outside the gene matches: 7. CDR1 SEHNR and CDR2 FQNEAQ come from the germline V gene (reference sequence). The CDR3 region has the DNA TGTGCCAGCAGCCAGACAGGGATACTCTACGAGCAGTACTTC. It is translated as CASSQTGILYEQYF. The full variable domain, rest sourced from reference TRBV7-9 and TRBJ2-7, is DTGVSQNPRHKITKRGQNVTFRCDPISEHNRLYWYRQTLGQGPEFLTYFQNEAQLEKSRLLSDRFSAERPKGSFSTLEIQRTEQGDSAMYLCASSQTGILYEQYFGPGTRLTVT.

This clone was seen a single time. The chain is built from TRBV9 and TRBJ2-2, with 11 bases identical to TRBD2. The CDR3 loop spans 16 amino acids. V was pared by 1 base and J by 2 bases, with 1 base of the junction left unmatched. Germline loops: CDR1 SGDLS, CDR2 YYNGEE. The CDR3 DNA reads TGTGCCAGCAGCGTACTAGCGGGGGGTAACACCGGGGAGCTGTTTTTT. Its translation: CASSVLAGGNTGELFF.

This clone was seen just once. The V call is TRBV5-1, the J call TRBJ2-2; a possible D gene is TRBD1 (5 bases). CDR3 length: 14 residues. The V end lost 4 bases, the J end lost 6 bases, and 13 bases lay between the germline ends. Germline V gives CDR1 SGHRS, CDR2 YFSETQ. CDR3 in amino acids: CASSLIDSPGELFF. The CDR3 DNA follows: TGCGCCAGCAGCCTGATAGACAGTCCCGGGGAGCTGTTTTTT.

In its sample, this clone was seen once. This chain connects TRBV9 to TRBJ2-7; a weak D match, TRBD2 (6 bases). V dropped 4 bases and J dropped 1 base, with 15 bases sitting between them. Per germline, CDR1 SGDLS and CDR2 YYNGEE. The CDR3 totals 15 residues. The CDR3 here is CASSNVGGASYEQYF. DNA for the CDR3: TGTGCCAGCAGCAACGTTGGAGGGGCTTCCTACGAGCAGTACTTC.

The chain is built from TRBV7-2 and TRBJ2-7; D not resolved. The CDR3 runs to 13 residues. V lost 2 bases to trimming and J lost 2 bases, with 7 bases between them. The germline V gene encodes CDR1 SGHTA and CDR2 FQGNSA. Here the CDR3 reads CASSLQTPYEQYF. CDR3 nucleotide sequence: TGTGCCAGCAGCTTACAAACACCCTACGAGCAGTACTTC.

This chain connects TRBV5-4 to TRBJ2-1; TRBD2 aligns across 9 bases. V lost 4 bases, J lost 4 bases, and 12 bases stayed unmatched. In germline, CDR1 is SGHNT, CDR2 YYREEE (reference sequence). The CDR3 is 17 amino acids. CDR3 loop: CASSPGTSKGLYNEQFF. The DNA of the CDR3 is TGTGCCAGCAGCCCGGGGACTAGCAAGGGGCTTTACAATGAGCAGTTCTTC. The whole variable domain, filled in from reference TRBV5-4 and TRBJ2-1, reads ETGVTQSPTHLIKTRGQQVTLRCSSQSGHNTVSWYQQALGQGPQFIFQYYREEENGRGNFPPRFSGLQFPNYSSELNVNALELDDSALYLCASSPGTSKGLYNEQFFGPGTRLTVL.

A word on this clone: This CDR3 is also generated by other DNA sequences in the sample. The V gene is TRBV30, the J gene TRBJ1-2; D is perhaps TRBD1 (6 bases). The CDR3 runs 14 residues. Deletions cut 3 bases from V and 7 bases from J, with 18 bases between. From germline, CDR1 is GTSNPN and CDR2 SVGIG (reference sequence). The CDR3 DNA sequence: TGTGCCTGGAGCGCCCGGACTGGACAGTCTGGCTACACCTTC. Encoded protein: CAWSARTGQSGYTF.

The V call is TRBV6-6, the J call TRBJ2-7; 8 nucleotides agree with TRBD1. The CDR3 has 15 residues. After removal of 7 bases from V and 2 bases from J, the junction contained 10 bases not matched to a gene. Germline CDR1 and CDR2: MNHNY and SVGAGI (reference sequence). CDR3 in amino acids: CASIKTTGAPYEQYF. CDR3 nucleotides: TGTGCCAGCATAAAAACGACAGGGGCTCCCTACGAGCAGTACTTC.

The J gene is TRBJ1-2, the V gene TRBV2; a weak D match, TRBD1 (5 bases). The CDR3 contains 17 residues. V lost 5 bases and J lost 0, with 19 bases in between. The V gene's germline CDR1 is SNHLY and CDR2 FYNNEI. CDR3 loop: CASSHPEDTFSNYGYTF. The CDR3 DNA reads TGTGCCAGCAGTCACCCAGAGGACACTTTTTCTAACTATGGCTACACCTTC. The variable domain in full, completed from reference TRBV2 and TRBJ1-2, reads EPEVTQTPSHQVTQMGQEVILRCVPISNHLYFYWYRQILGQKVEFLVSFYNNEISEKSEIFDDQFSVERPDGSNFTLKIRSTKLEDSAMYFCASSHPEDTFSNYGYTFGSGTRLTVV.

The chain is built from TRBV6-6 and TRBJ1-1, with D possibly TRBD1 on 6 matching bases. Trimming stripped 0 bases from V and 7 bases from J, with 12 bases between. The CDR3 is made up of 14 amino acids. Germline CDR1 reads MNHNY; CDR2 reads SVGAGI (reference sequence). The CDR3 nucleotides are TGTGCCAGCAGTTACTCTATACAGGGTGATGAAGCTTTCTTT. This codes for CASSYSIQGDEAFF.

V is TRBV25-1 and J is TRBJ2-3; a weak D match, TRBD2 (5 bases). The CDR3 is made up of 15 amino acids. V gave up 4 bases and J gave up 0 bases, with 11 bases separating them. The V gene's germline CDR1 is MGHDK and CDR2 SYGVNS. CDR3: CASSGTPSSTDTQYF. The CDR3 DNA is TGTGCCAGCAGTGGGACTCCCTCGAGCACAGATACGCAGTATTTT.

This rearrangement joins TRBV5-1 to TRBJ2-1; no clear D gene. In germline, CDR1 is SGHRS, CDR2 YFSETQ. Trimming shortened V by 0 bases and J by 5 bases, and 6 bases separated the two germline ends. The CDR3 covers 13 residues. The CDR3 nucleotides are TGCGCCAGCAGCTTGGCCTCTGACAATGAGCAGTTCTTC. It translates to CASSLASDNEQFF.

This chain connects TRBV6-1 to TRBJ1-2, with TRBD1 as a possible D gene (6 bases). V dropped 3 bases and J dropped 1 base, with 21 bases sitting between them. Germline lookup yields CDR1 MNHNS and CDR2 SASEGT. This CDR3 region has 18 residues. In DNA, the CDR3 is TGTGCCAGCAGTGATGCTCCGGGACAACCTATCTTTAACTATGGCTACACCTTC. Its protein is CASSDAPGQPIFNYGYTF.

This clone was counted once. The V gene is TRBV7-2, the J gene TRBJ1-3; D remains unclear. Germline CDR1 reads SGHTA; CDR2 reads FQGNSA. V lost 1 base and J 2 bases, leaving 9 bases between the germline ends. The CDR3 contains 15 residues. CDR3 residues: CASSLVPEPGNTIYF. For the CDR3, the DNA is TGTGCCAGCAGCTTAGTCCCGGAGCCTGGAAACACCATATATTTT.

The J gene is TRBJ1-4, the V gene TRBV20-1; 12 bases map to TRBD1. Germline V gene lookup returns CDR1 DFQATT and CDR2 SNEGSKA (reference sequence). V was pared by 3 bases and J by 3 bases, with 14 bases of the junction left unmatched. The CDR3 contains 19 residues. The DNA for the CDR3 is TGCAGTGCTAGTATGAGGCGGGACAGGGGGCGGGAGGCTAATGAAAAACTGTTTTTT. This encodes CSASMRRDRGREANEKLFF.

The CDR3 DNA sequence: TGTGCCAGCAGTGCATTCTTGACAGGGGGAGAGGGCTACACCTTC. Translating it yields CASSAFLTGGEGYTF. The chain joins TRBV25-1 to TRBJ1-2; 9 positions match TRBD1. This CDR3 spans 15 amino acids. V lost 4 bases to trimming and J lost 8 bases; unmatched junction nucleotides: 11. Germline V gene sequence: CDR1 MGHDK, CDR2 SYGVNS.

The chain uses TRBV9 and TRBJ2-3, with D possibly being TRBD1 (6 bases). The CDR3 loop spans 15 amino acids. In germline, CDR1 is SGDLS, CDR2 YYNGEE. V dropped 3 bases and J dropped 2 bases, with 13 bases sitting between them. The CDR3 loop is CASSEQGHTTDTQYF. The CDR3 DNA sequence: TGTGCCAGCAGCGAACAGGGCCACACCACAGATACGCAGTATTTT.

The chain carries TRBV18 and TRBJ1-4; 10 nucleotides agree with TRBD1. In germline, CDR1 is KGHSH, CDR2 LQKENI. This CDR3 spans 16 amino acids. With V trimmed by 3 bases and J by 1 base, 2 bases remained unmatched. CDR3 nucleotide sequence: TGTGCCAGCTCACCCGGACAGGGGGGAACTAATGAAAAACTGTTTTTT. Translation: CASSPGQGGTNEKLFF.

This chain joins TRBV19 and TRBJ1-1; TRBD1 matches at 11 bases. The V gene's germline CDR1 is LNHDA and CDR2 SQIVND (reference sequence). J was trimmed by 1 base and V by 8 bases; bases with no gene match: 18. The CDR3 covers 19 residues. The CDR3 reads CASSSPGQGVKRPNTEAFF. The CDR3 region has the DNA TGTGCCAGTTCCAGCCCGGGACAGGGGGTAAAAAGGCCGAACACTGAAGCTTTCTTT.

The gene calls are TRBV6-2 or TRBV6-3 and TRBJ2-2; 9 bases fit TRBD1. The CDR3 spans 16 residues. Per germline, CDR1 MNHEY and CDR2 SVGEGT. V shed 5 bases, J shed 0 bases, and the junction held 4 bases outside the gene matches. The CDR3: CASSRHRGPNTGELFF. The CDR3 DNA is TGTGCCAGCAGTCGTCACAGGGGGCCGAACACCGGGGAGCTGTTTTTT.

A single count supports this clone. The chain links TRBV5-1 to TRBJ2-1, with 9 bases matching TRBD2. CDR3 length: 15 residues. Germline V gene data show CDR1 as SGHRS and CDR2 as YFSETQ. V lost 2 bases and J lost 7; bases outside the gene matches: 7. CDR3 DNA: TGCGCCAGCAGCTTCGGCGGGGGGGCAGGTAATGAGCAGTTCTTC. It yields the protein CASSFGGGAGNEQFF.

V is TRBV5-1 and J is TRBJ1-1; D is possibly TRBD1 (6 bases). From germline, CDR1 is SGHRS and CDR2 YFSETQ. This CDR3 is 14 amino acids long. The V gene lost 4 bases and the J gene lost 4 bases, with 14 bases spanning the gap. For the CDR3, the DNA is TGCGCCAGCAGCGGTCGCACAGGGCTCACTGAAGCTTTCTTT. It encodes CASSGRTGLTEAFF.

The rearrangement links TRBV2 to TRBJ1-1; D not resolved. This CDR3 is built from 12 residues. Germline V gene lookup returns CDR1 SNHLY and CDR2 FYNNEI. Trimming removed 4 bases at V and 7 bases at J, with 10 bases between. CDR3 sequence: CASSGSGGEAFF. In DNA form, the CDR3 reads TGTGCCAGCAGTGGGTCGGGTGGTGAAGCTTTCTTT. The full variable domain, its missing parts supplied by reference TRBV2 and TRBJ1-1, is EPEVTQTPSHQVTQMGQEVILRCVPISNHLYFYWYRQILGQKVEFLVSFYNNEISEKSEIFDDQFSVERPDGSNFTLKIRSTKLEDSAMYFCASSGSGGEAFFGQGTRLTVV.

The chain uses TRBV21-1 and TRBJ1-3; the table calls TRBD1, which could not be checked here. TRBV21-1 is a listed pseudogene. The CDR3 spans 14 residues. The CDR3 DNA is TGTGCCAGCAGCCGGGACAGGGACGGAAACACCATATATTTT. Translation: CASSRDRDGNTIYF.

The chain combines TRBV28 with TRBJ1-4; D remains unclear. Trimming stripped 2 bases from V and 10 bases from J, with 20 bases between. The germline V gene has CDR1 MDHEN and CDR2 SYDVKM. This CDR3 has 16 residues. The CDR3 DNA reads TGTGCCAGCAGTTTACCGGGGAGATGGGCTGAGGGAAAACTGTTTTTT. It encodes CASSLPGRWAEGKLFF.

The CDR3 protein is CASSPRDRVDSPLHF. CDR3 sequence (DNA): TGTGCCAGCAGCCCCCGGGACAGGGTAGACTCACCCCTCCACTTT. This chain connects TRBV5-4 to TRBJ1-6, with 9 bases identical to TRBD1. The V gene's germline CDR1 is SGHNT and CDR2 YYREEE (reference sequence). The CDR3 runs 15 residues. With 4 bases clipped from V and 10 bases from J, the junction kept 9 bases outside the gene matches.

The genes are TRBV6-5 and TRBJ1-1; 8 nucleotides align to TRBD1. Germline V CDR1 and CDR2: MNHEY, SVGAGI. This CDR3 has 15 amino acids. The junction had 10 bases not matched to a gene; V was cut back by 6 bases and J by 4 bases. CDR3 residues: CASSRQPTGGTEAFF. CDR3 DNA sequence: TGTGCCAGCAGCAGACAACCCACAGGGGGCACTGAAGCTTTCTTT.

This clone was counted a single time. The CDR3 coding sequence is TGTGCCAGCAGCCCCGGGACTAGCGGGGGCAATGAGCAGTTCTTC. As protein: CASSPGTSGGNEQFF. This chain links TRBV7-6 with TRBJ2-1; 14 bases are shared with TRBD2. The CDR3 has 15 amino acids. Trimming at V came to 5 bases and at J to 6 bases, leaving 3 bases not matched to a gene. Per germline, CDR1 SGHVS and CDR2 FNYEAQ.